Listed here is a single TCR beta chain. Sequencing relied on a cDNA template that was reverse transcribed from extracted RNA. Measured with immunoSEQ multiplex PCR; TCRdb has only the in-frame clones, and not every one. The data contain tens of thousands of clones, approximately 58% of them seen just once; the ten biggest clones take up roughly a sixth. This entry belongs to a study of CD8+ T cells in alopecia areata. The trim removed 3 bases at V and 2 bases at J, leaving 3 bases unmatched. CDR1 is MGHDK and CDR2 is SYGVNS in the germline V gene. The CDR3 loop spans 15 amino acids. Sequenced here: CD8+ T cells sorted from blood, sampled at week 0. The chain joins TRBV25-1 to TRBJ1-4; 7 bases match TRBD1. This clonotype was obtained from a human donor with alopecia areata. This CDR3 reads CASSDGQATNEKLFF. As DNA, the CDR3 is TGTGCCAGCAGTGACGGACAGGCCACTAATGAAAAACTGTTTTTT.